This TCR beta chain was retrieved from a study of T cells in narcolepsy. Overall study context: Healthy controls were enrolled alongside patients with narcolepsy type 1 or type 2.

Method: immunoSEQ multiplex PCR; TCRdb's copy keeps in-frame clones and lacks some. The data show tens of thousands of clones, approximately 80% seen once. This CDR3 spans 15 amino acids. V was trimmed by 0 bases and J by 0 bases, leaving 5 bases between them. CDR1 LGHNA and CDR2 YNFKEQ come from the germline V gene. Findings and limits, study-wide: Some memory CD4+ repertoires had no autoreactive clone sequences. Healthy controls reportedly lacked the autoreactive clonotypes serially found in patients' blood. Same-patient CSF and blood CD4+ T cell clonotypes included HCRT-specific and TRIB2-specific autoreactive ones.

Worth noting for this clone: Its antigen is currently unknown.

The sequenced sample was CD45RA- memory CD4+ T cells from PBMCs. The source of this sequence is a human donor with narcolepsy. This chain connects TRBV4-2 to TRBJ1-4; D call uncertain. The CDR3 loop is CASSQEPTTNEKLFF. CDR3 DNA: TGTGCCAGCAGCCAAGAACCCACAACTAATGAAAAACTGTTTTTT.